This T cell receptor (beta chain) was captured in a study of neurological immune-mediated disorders. Study-level findings and limits: No expanded-clone CDR3 amino acid sequence recurred across subjects, suggesting private TCR-beta repertoires.

In the case of this clonotype: Its matching antigen is unknown.

Trimming shortened V by 5 bases and J by 3 bases, and 11 bases separated the two germline ends. The CDR3 sequence is 13 residues long. Germline loops: CDR1 SGHTA, CDR2 FQGNSA. 5'RACE generated cDNA with 10-nucleotide random UMIs. TCRdb re-derived calls from the 5' RACE reads in MiXCR, one entry per CDR3 protein. Of over 60,000 distinct CDR3 sequences in the sample, 5.2% were seen once. Sequenced material: PBMCs. The J gene is TRBJ2-7, the V gene TRBV7-2; no firm D call. This receptor was identified in a woman aged 25 to 39 with multiple sclerosis. The CDR3 DNA follows: TGTGCCAGCAGCGCAGGAAAAGGCTACGAGCAGTACTTC. Its protein product is CASSAGKGYEQYF.